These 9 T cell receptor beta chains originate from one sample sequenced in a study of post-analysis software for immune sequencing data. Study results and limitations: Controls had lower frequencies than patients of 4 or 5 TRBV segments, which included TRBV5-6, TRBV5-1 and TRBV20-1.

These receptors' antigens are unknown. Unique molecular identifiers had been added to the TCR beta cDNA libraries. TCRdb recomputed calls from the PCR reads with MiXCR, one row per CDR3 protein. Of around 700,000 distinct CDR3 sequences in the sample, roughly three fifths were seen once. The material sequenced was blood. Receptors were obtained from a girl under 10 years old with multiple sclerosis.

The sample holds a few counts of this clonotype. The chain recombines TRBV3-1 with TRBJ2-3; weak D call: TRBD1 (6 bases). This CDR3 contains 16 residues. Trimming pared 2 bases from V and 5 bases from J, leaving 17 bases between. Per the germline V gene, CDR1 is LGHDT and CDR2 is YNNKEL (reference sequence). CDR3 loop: CASSQYQMGAGDTQYF. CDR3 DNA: TGTGCCAGCAGCCAATACCAGATGGGGGCAGGAGATACGCAGTATTTT.

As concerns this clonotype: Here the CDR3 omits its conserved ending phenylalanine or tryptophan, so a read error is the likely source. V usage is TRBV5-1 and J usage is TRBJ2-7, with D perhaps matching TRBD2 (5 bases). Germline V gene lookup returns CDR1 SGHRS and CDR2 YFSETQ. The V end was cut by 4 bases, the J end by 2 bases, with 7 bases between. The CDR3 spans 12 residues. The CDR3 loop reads CASSRGAYEQYC. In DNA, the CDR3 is TGCGCCAGCAGCCGGGGAGCCTACGAGCAGTACTGC.

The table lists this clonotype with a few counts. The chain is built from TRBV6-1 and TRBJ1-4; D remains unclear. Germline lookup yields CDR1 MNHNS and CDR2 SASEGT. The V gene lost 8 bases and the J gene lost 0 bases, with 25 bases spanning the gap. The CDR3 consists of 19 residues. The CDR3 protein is CASPFTPGRVNATNEKLFF. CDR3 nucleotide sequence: TGTGCCAGCCCATTTACCCCTGGAAGGGTCAACGCAACTAATGAAAAACTGTTTTTT.

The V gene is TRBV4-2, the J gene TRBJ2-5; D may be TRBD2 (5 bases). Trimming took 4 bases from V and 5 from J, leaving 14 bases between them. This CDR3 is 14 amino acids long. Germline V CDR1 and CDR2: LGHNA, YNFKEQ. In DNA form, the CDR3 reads TGTGCCAGCAGCCCGGGTGGGCGGGTTGAGACCCAGTACTTC. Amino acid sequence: CASSPGGRVETQYF.

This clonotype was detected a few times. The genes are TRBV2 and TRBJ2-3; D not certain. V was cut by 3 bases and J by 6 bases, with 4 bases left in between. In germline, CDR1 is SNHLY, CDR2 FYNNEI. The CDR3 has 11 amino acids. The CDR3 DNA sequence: TGTGCCAGCAGTGACGCCGATACGCAGTATTTT. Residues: CASSDADTQYF.

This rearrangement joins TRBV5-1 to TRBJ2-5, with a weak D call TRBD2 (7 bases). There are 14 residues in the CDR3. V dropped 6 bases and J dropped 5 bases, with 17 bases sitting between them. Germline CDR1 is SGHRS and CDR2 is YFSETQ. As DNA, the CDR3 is TGCGCCAGCAACTTAGGGGGGGCCGGGGAGACCCAGTACTTC. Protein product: CASNLGGAGETQYF.

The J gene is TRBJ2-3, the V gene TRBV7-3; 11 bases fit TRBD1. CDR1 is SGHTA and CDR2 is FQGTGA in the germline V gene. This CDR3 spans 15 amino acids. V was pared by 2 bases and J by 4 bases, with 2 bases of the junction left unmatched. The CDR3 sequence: CASSLEGQGADTQYF. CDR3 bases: TGTGCCAGCAGCTTAGAGGGACAGGGGGCAGATACGCAGTATTTT. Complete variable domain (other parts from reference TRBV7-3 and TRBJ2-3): GAGVSQTPSNKVTEKGKYVELRCDPISGHTALYWYRQSLGQGPEFLIYFQGTGAADDSGLPNDRFFAVRPEGSVSTLKIQRTERGDSAVYLCASSLEGQGADTQYFGPGTRLTVL.

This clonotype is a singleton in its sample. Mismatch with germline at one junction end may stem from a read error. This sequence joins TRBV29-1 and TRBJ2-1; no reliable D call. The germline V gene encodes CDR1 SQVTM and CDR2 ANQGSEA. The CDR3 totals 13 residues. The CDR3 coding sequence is TGCAGCGTTGAAGGCAGATCCTACAATGAGCAATTCTTC. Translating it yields CSVEGRSYNEQFF.

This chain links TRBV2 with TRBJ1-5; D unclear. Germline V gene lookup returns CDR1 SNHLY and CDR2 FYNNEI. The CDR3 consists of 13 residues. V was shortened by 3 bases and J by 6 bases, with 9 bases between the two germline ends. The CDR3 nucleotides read TGTGCCAGCAGTGACCTACAAAGTCAGCCCCAGCATTTT. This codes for CASSDLQSQPQHF.